The present T cell receptor beta chain was sequenced within a study of blood T cell repertoires in COVID-19. Study details: The cDNA or gDNA used as material had been derived from T cells, B-cell-depleted T cells, or PBMCs.

Sequenced by immunoSEQ multiplex PCR; TCRdb stores in-frame clones only, minus some. The sample carries 250,000 to 350,000 clones, 80% to 90% recorded once. The V gene's germline CDR1 is SNHLY and CDR2 FYNNEI. This CDR3 region has 10 residues. V shed 8 bases and J shed 5 bases, with 6 bases lying between them. Specimen: PBMCs or T cells enriched from blood (not recorded which). This receptor was taken from a woman aged 30 to 39 who had recovered from COVID-19. The chain joins TRBV2 to TRBJ2-5; the D is unclear. Here the CDR3 DNA reads TGTGCCAGCTTACGGGAGACCCAGTACTTC. It yields the protein CASLRETQYF. The full variable domain, its missing parts supplied by reference TRBV2 and TRBJ2-5, is EPEVTQTPSHQVTQMGQEVILRCVPISNHLYFYWYRQILGQKVEFLVSFYNNEISEKSEIFDDQFSVERPDGSNFTLKIRSTKLEDSAMYFCASLRETQYFGPGTRLLVL.